This record covers a single T cell receptor (beta chain). This sample is drawn from a study of control samples from healthy donors and cancer patients. The assay was immunoSEQ multiplex PCR, and TCRdb's table has in-frame clones only and misses some. The sample includes over 100,000 clones, 80% to 95% of them seen just once. The sample was blood. The sequence was obtained from a woman in her fifties or sixties in good health.

In DNA form, the CDR3 reads TGTGCCAGCAGCTCAGGGACTAGCGGGAAAACAGATACGCAGTATTTT. It yields the protein CASSSGTSGKTDTQYF. The V and J genes are TRBV11-2 and TRBJ2-3; 13 positions agree with TRBD2. The CDR3 loop spans 16 amino acids. V shed 4 bases and J 3 bases; nucleotides not matched to a gene: 4. Looked up from germline, CDR1 is SGHAT and CDR2 is FQNNGV.